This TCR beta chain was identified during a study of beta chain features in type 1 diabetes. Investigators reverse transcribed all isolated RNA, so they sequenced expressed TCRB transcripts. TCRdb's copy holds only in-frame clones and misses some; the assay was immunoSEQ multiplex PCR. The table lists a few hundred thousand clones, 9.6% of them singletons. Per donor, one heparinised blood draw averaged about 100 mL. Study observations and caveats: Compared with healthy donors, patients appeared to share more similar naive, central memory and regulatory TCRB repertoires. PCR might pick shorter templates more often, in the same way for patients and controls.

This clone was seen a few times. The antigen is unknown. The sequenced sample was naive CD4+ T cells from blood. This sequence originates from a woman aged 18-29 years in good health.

DNA for the CDR3: TGTGCCTGGAGTGTACGGGACGGGGGCTATGGCTACACCTTC. Residues: CAWSVRDGGYGYTF. The chain joins TRBV30 to TRBJ1-2; a weak D match, TRBD1 (5 bases). The germline V and J ends were trimmed by 0 bases and 4 bases, with 12 bases remaining between them. The CDR3 has 14 residues. Germline CDR1 reads GTSNPN; CDR2 reads SVGIG (reference sequence).